In its sample, the clone carrying this TCR beta chain was seen once. Its specificity is not known. Run at survey level, the immunoSEQ assay was version v3.0. Data came from immunoSEQ multiplex PCR; TCRdb stores just in-frame clones and leaves some out. Among 30,000 to 35,000 clones, 60% to 75% were seen once, and the ten largest hold about 3.5%. In each sample, about 0.95-10 million cryopreserved PBMC were present before DNA extraction. The sample belongs to a study of long-term antiretroviral therapy in people with HIV. Study-wide points: HIV repertoires had narrower CDR3 length ranges than controls. Pre-ART clonal expansions dominated every time point's repertoire.

CDR3 length: 16 amino acids. V gave up 0 bases and J gave up 3 bases, with 14 bases separating them. CDR1 LGHNA and CDR2 YSLEER come from the germline V gene. The clonotype was recovered from a man aged 50-59 years with HIV. The sample was unsorted PBMCs, taken 3 years after starting antiretroviral therapy. The chain couples TRBV4-3 to TRBJ1-1; unclear D gene. CDR3 sequence reads: CASSQEGQMAYTEAFF. The DNA of the CDR3 is TGCGCCAGCAGCCAAGAAGGGCAAATGGCCTACACTGAAGCTTTCTTT.